Sequencing of this T cell receptor (beta chain) was carried out in a study of early T cells in non-severe SARS-CoV-2 infection. At the level of the study: Whole-blood bulk RNA, unsorted, was sequenced, and chains were unpaired.

Trimming left V 0 bases short and J 7 bases short, with 13 bases between. CDR1 SGHNT and CDR2 YENEEA come from the germline V gene. The CDR3 totals 15 residues. Individual cDNA molecules each received unique molecular identifiers attached to them. MiXCR was run by TCRdb on the 5' RACE reads, yielding one entry per CDR3 protein. The sample lists 60,000 to 65,000 distinct CDR3 sequences; around 9.9% were seen once. This TCR was sampled from an adult who was a healthcare worker with PCR-confirmed SARS-CoV-2 infection or an uninfected control (not recorded which). The rearrangement links TRBV11-3 to TRBJ2-1; tentative D call: TRBD2 (5 bases). Sequencing used whole blood. The CDR3 coding sequence is TGTGCCAGCAGCTTAGAAGGAGAGGGCACAAATGAGCAGTTCTTC. Its translation is CASSLEGEGTNEQFF. Using reference TRBV11-3 and TRBJ2-1 for the parts outside the CDR3, the full variable domain is EAGVVQSPRYKIIEKKQPVAFWCNPISGHNTLYWYLQNLGQGPELLIRYENEEAVDDSQLPKDRFSAERLKGVDSTLKIQPAELGDSAVYLCASSLEGEGTNEQFFGPGTRLTVL.